Shown below are 9 T cell receptor beta chains from a single sample sequenced in a study of Tregs in tolerant kidney transplant recipients (dated by TCRdb to between 2018 and 2020). The time point label on this specimen signifies: blood sample drawn before combined kidney and bone marrow transplant. The protocol used for the library was the immunoSEQ multiplex PCR assay. TCRdb re-hosts the immuneACCESS table, in-frame sequences only. Its copies lack some clones; in the studies checked, an unresolved V gene accounts for under half of them, and the cause for the rest is not known. The sample table records fewer than 35,000 clones. Jointly, the top ten make up more than 6.5% of the sample. The sample was CD8+ T cells from blood, taken before the transplant. Receptors were obtained from a human donor who received a combined kidney and bone marrow transplant.

A remark on this clone: The read falls 3 residues short of the CDR3 end, and the missing part is taken from the germline J gene. The chain carries TRBV19 and TRBJ2-7; the match to TRBD1 covers 7 bases. CDR1 is LNHDA, CDR2 SQIVND, per germline (reference sequence). The CDR3 length is 14 residues. V lost 4 bases to trimming and J lost 2 bases; unmatched junction nucleotides: 5. The part of the CDR3 DNA that was read is TGTGCCAGTAGTAGACAGGGCGGCCCCTACGAG. Its protein product is CASSRQGGPYE. The entire CDR3 sequence reads CASSRQGGPYEQYF.

Regarding this clone: The read ends 3 residues shy of where the CDR3 ends; the end is completed using the germline J gene. The chain recombines TRBV6-1 with TRBJ2-7; tentatively, D is TRBD1 (5 bases). CDR3 size: 14 residues. V was clipped by 3 bases and J by 3 bases, with 12 bases between them. Per the germline V gene, CDR1 is MNHNS and CDR2 is SASEGT. Incomplete CDR3 DNA: TGTGCCAGCAGTGATCAGGGATCGGGCTACGAG. Residues: CASSDQGSGYE. Given in full, the CDR3 is CASSDQGSGYEQYF.

A word on this clone: The read terminates 3 residues ahead of where the CDR3 ends, so the germline J gene completes it. J is TRBJ2-2 and V is TRBV7-7; TRBD2 agrees at 8 bases. The J segment lost 5 bases and the V segment lost 5 bases, leaving 10 bases of the junction unmatched. CDR3 length equals 16 residues. Germline V lookup: CDR1 SSHAT, CDR2 FNYEAQ (reference sequence). The DNA read from the CDR3 is TGTGCCAGCAGCGCCTTTAGCGGGACGGAGACCGGGGAG. This translates into CASSAFSGTETGE. In full, the CDR3 is CASSAFSGTETGELFF.

To note about this clone: The read finishes 3 residues shy of the CDR3 end, and the germline J gene is used to complete it. This chain links TRBV30 with TRBJ1-2; D ambiguous. The ends were cut back, 0 bases at V and 7 bases at J, with 12 bases in the middle. The CDR3 length is 13 residues. Germline lookup yields CDR1 GTSNPN and CDR2 SVGIG (reference sequence). The CDR3 bases that were read are TGTGCCTGGAGTGTACTCGAAGGGCCTGGC. Amino acid sequence: CAWSVLEGPG. The CDR3 in full is CAWSVLEGPGYTF.

Turning to this clone: The read ends 3 residues shy of where the CDR3 ends; the end is completed using the germline J gene. V and J are TRBV7-6 and TRBJ2-3; 13 nucleotides line up with TRBD2. The CDR3 consists of 16 residues. V was clipped by 4 bases and J by 4 bases; unmatched bases: 5. Per germline, CDR1 SGHVS and CDR2 FNYEAQ. CDR3 bases read: TGTGCCAGCAGCTCCTGGACTAGCGGGAGCCCAGATACG. This sequence encodes CASSSWTSGSPDT. The entire CDR3 sequence reads CASSSWTSGSPDTQYF.

Concerning this clone: The sequenced fragment ends 3 residues before the CDR3 boundary, so the rest is inferred from the germline J gene. The chain couples TRBV29-1 to TRBJ2-7; a weak D match, TRBD2 (7 bases). The V end was cut by 4 bases, the J end by 3 bases, with 16 bases between. Germline CDR1 and CDR2: SQVTM and ANQGSEA. The CDR3 length is 14 residues. The sequenced CDR3 bases are TGCAGCGTTGGTGGTACAGGGAGGGGCTACGAG. Its translation is CSVGGTGRGYE. The complete CDR3 protein is CSVGGTGRGYEQYF.

Concerning this clone itself: The read finishes 3 residues shy of the CDR3 end, and the germline J gene is used to complete it. This chain joins TRBV2 and TRBJ1-2, with 9 bases identical to TRBD1. V was clipped by 4 bases and J by 6 bases; unmatched bases: 6. This CDR3 comprises 14 residues. CDR1 is SNHLY and CDR2 is FYNNEI in the germline V gene. The CDR3 DNA, read in part, is TGTGCCAGCAGTGCGGGGACAGGGTCGGATGGC. This encodes CASSAGTGSDG. The full CDR3 is CASSAGTGSDGYTF. The full variable domain, rest sourced from reference TRBV2 and TRBJ1-2, is EPEVTQTPSHQVTQMGQEVILRCVPISNHLYFYWYRQILGQKVEFLVSFYNNEISEKSEIFDDQFSVERPDGSNFTLKIRSTKLEDSAMYFCASSAGTGSDGYTFGSGTRLTVV.

Points on this clone: The read finishes 3 residues shy of the CDR3 end, and the germline J gene is used to complete it. The rearrangement joins TRBV7-9 to TRBJ1-2; perhaps TRBD1 as D (5 bases). CDR3 length: 13 residues. Germline V gene lookup returns CDR1 SEHNR and CDR2 FQNEAQ (reference sequence). The CDR3 sequence is CASLEGREGGYTF. The CDR3 bases that were read are TGTGCTTCCCTGGAGGGGCGTGAGGGTGGC.

A remark on this clone: Read coverage stops 3 residues before the CDR3 terminus; the germline J gene supplies the remainder. This chain links TRBV13 with TRBJ2-5; either TRBD1 or TRBD2 may supply D (6 bases each). CDR1 and CDR2 (germline): PRHDT, FYEKMQ (reference sequence). The CDR3 loop spans 14 amino acids. Between the trimmed V and J ends, which lost 7 bases and 3 bases, there was a span of 15 bases. CDR3 in amino acids: CASTDRGGEETQYF. The covered CDR3 bases are TGTGCCAGCACGGACAGAGGAGGGGAAGAGACC.